This T cell receptor (beta chain) was documented in a study of a mutant IDH1 vaccine in newly diagnosed glioma. Study at large: Before enrollment, the patients had been treated with radiotherapy alone, temozolomide alone, or both together. Most of them had received both.

Using immunoSEQ multiplex PCR, the repertoire was profiled, and TCRdb retains in-frame clones only, with some absent. The table records tens of thousands of clones, roughly 77% of them present only once. This clone was detected many times. Its matching antigen is unknown. CDR1 is LGHNA and CDR2 is YSLEER in the germline V gene. Trimming removed 4 bases from V and 0 bases from J; junction bases left unmatched: 2. The CDR3 covers 16 residues. The time point is: week 47, end of study. A single vaccine dose contained 300 ug of mutant IDH1 20-mer peptide, and topical imiquimod was used with it. The chain combines TRBV4-3 with TRBJ2-3, with 12 bases identical to TRBD2. The receptor comes from a middle-aged man with glioma. The sample consisted of PBMCs, taken from a glioma patient whose treatment included an IDH1 peptide vaccine. CDR3 DNA sequence: TGCGCCAGCAGCCGGGGGACTAGCGGGAGCACAGATACGCAGTATTTT. This gives the protein CASSRGTSGSTDTQYF.